This TCR beta chain was found in a study of T cell repertoires in cytomegalovirus infection. The wider study: Evidence of both CMV infection and a matching HLA type came from public TCR beta signatures.

The CDR3 sequence is 16 residues long. V dropped 2 bases and J dropped 1; count of bases not matched to a gene: 6. CDR1 is SGHNT, CDR2 YYREEE, per germline (reference sequence). Study-wide results and limits: The response measured ex vivo was dominated by TCR beta clonotypes (HLA-C-restricted and CMV-specific).

Concerning this clonotype itself: Its antigen is still unknown.

From the reads, TCRdb called clonotypes with MiXCR, one entry per CDR3 protein. Here the sample spans roughly 500,000 distinct CDR3 sequences, approximately 17% being singletons. This clonotype was obtained from a human donor in good health (CMV status not recorded). Some clones in this sample may be carry-over from other donors' samples. This chain joins TRBV5-4 and TRBJ1-1; 9 positions agree with TRBD1. Sequences were obtained from CD8+ T cells from PBMCs. CDR3 sequence: CASSFEQGARNTEAFF. In DNA form, the CDR3 reads TGTGCCAGCAGCTTTGAACAGGGGGCGAGGAACACTGAAGCTTTCTTT.